These T cell receptor beta chains were read from a single sample in a study of T cell responses to AZD1222 COVID-19 vaccine. Data came from immunoSEQ multiplex PCR; TCRdb stores just in-frame clones and leaves some out. The sample includes roughly 69,000 clones, over 70% seen only once; the top ten take about 14%. This specimen consisted of peripheral blood, obtained 28 days after the second AZD1222 dose. The origin of the receptors is an adult who received the AZD1222 COVID-19 vaccine. Both conserved end residues are part of each CDR3. The D gene is left open where the match is weak. Size values are once, few and many counts, or a class for expanded clones, and some rows have none.

D gene	V gene	J gene	clone size	CDR3 protein	CDR3 DNA
NA	TRBV7-9	TRBJ1-2	few	CASSLEPVSGYTF	TGTGCCAGCAGCTTAGAGCCGGTCAGTGGCTACACCTTC
NA	TRBV4-1	TRBJ2-3	NA	CASSQAKRGDTQYF	TGCGCCAGCAGCCAAGCGAAAAGGGGAGATACGCAGTATTTT
NA	TRBV5-1	TRBJ2-1	NA	CASSLDPITYNEQFF	TGCGCCAGCAGCTTGGATCCGATCACGTACAATGAGCAGTTCTTC
TRBD2	TRBV2	TRBJ2-5	NA	CASANSGPRETQYF	TGTGCCAGCGCTAATAGCGGGCCCCGAGAGACCCAGTACTTC
NA	TRBV7-3	TRBJ2-5	NA	CASSPRLGETQYF	TGTGCCAGCAGCCCTCGGCTTGGAGAGACCCAGTACTTC
TRBD1	TRBV30	TRBJ1-1	NA	CAWIQGWGTEAFF	TGTGCCTGGATACAGGGGTGGGGCACTGAAGCTTTCTTT
NA	TRBV5-8	TRBJ1-3	many	CASSLAPGGSGNTIYF	TGTGCCAGCAGCTTGGCACCGGGGGGCTCTGGAAACACCATATATTTT
TRBD2	TRBV19	TRBJ2-3	once	CASSVASGGPVSDTQYF	TGTGCCAGTAGTGTGGCTAGCGGGGGCCCTGTCTCAGATACGCAGTATTTT
NA	TRBV5-6	TRBJ2-2	NA	CASSLGPGELFF	TGTGCCAGCAGCCTGGGACCCGGGGAGCTGTTTTTT
TRBD1	TRBV12-3/TRBV12-4	TRBJ1-2	NA	CASSGTAVGYTF	TGTGCCAGCAGCGGGACAGCTGTTGGCTACACCTTC
TRBD2	TRBV6-2/TRBV6-3	TRBJ2-7	NA	CASSHGTSGGEQYF	TGTGCCAGCAGCCATGGGACTAGCGGGGGCGAGCAGTACTTC
NA	TRBV6-5	TRBJ1-1	once	CASSKMGGLYTEAFF	TGTGCCAGCAGCAAGATGGGAGGGCTGTACACTGAAGCTTTCTTT
TRBD1	TRBV3-1/TRBV3-2	TRBJ1-3	NA	CASSRGGQNGNTIYF	TGTGCCAGCAGCCGCGGGGGACAGAATGGAAACACCATATATTTT
NA	TRBV7-6	TRBJ1-4	NA	CASSLGAVNEKLFF	TGTGCCAGCAGCTTAGGGGCGGTTAATGAAAAACTGTTTTTT
TRBD1	TRBV6-2/TRBV6-3	TRBJ1-6	NA	CASSVQGYNSPLHF	TGTGCCAGCAGTGTACAGGGGTATAATTCACCCCTCCACTTT
NA	TRBV11-2	TRBJ1-4	NA	CASNKGAREKLFF	TGTGCCAGCAACAAAGGGGCGCGAGAAAAACTGTTTTTT
NA	TRBV12-3/TRBV12-4	TRBJ1-4	once	CASRSSIEKLFF	TGTGCCAGCAGGTCTTCAATTGAAAAACTGTTTTTT
NA	TRBV6-6	TRBJ2-3	NA	CASSYGNTDTQYF	TGTGCCAGCAGTTATGGCAACACAGATACGCAGTATTTT
NA	TRBV9	TRBJ1-1	NA	CASSPQPKATEAFF	TGTGCCAGCAGCCCACAGCCGAAGGCCACTGAAGCTTTCTTT
TRBD1	TRBV7-2	TRBJ2-3	NA	CASSGQGADTQYF	TGTGCCAGCAGCGGACAGGGGGCGGATACGCAGTATTTT
NA	TRBV5-4	TRBJ2-6	once	CASSLKGLGANVLTF	TGTGCCAGCAGCCTCAAAGGTCTGGGGGCCAACGTCCTGACTTTC
TRBD2	TRBV30	TRBJ2-3	NA	CAWSPPRRASGHTDTQYF	TGTGCCTGGAGTCCCCCACGGAGGGCTAGCGGACACACAGATACGCAGTATTTT
NA	TRBV5-5	TRBJ1-1	NA	CASSWGGGMRSEAFF	TGTGCCAGCAGCTGGGGCGGGGGGATGAGATCTGAAGCTTTCTTT
NA	TRBV5-6	TRBJ1-2	NA	CASSQPTQAFYGYTF	TGTGCCAGCAGCCAACCTACACAGGCGTTCTATGGCTACACCTTC
NA	TRBV4-3	TRBJ1-2	NA	CASSQETVANYGYTF	TGCGCCAGCAGCCAAGAGACAGTAGCTAACTATGGCTACACCTTC
NA	TRBV21-1	TRBJ2-6	NA	CASSPRRGGRVSGANVLTF	TGTGCCAGCAGCCCTCGGAGGGGCGGACGGGTCTCTGGGGCCAACGTCCTGACTTTC
TRBD1	TRBV5-1	TRBJ1-3	NA	CASSLTGTGGASGNTIYF	TGCGCCAGCAGCTTAACCGGGACAGGGGGAGCCTCTGGAAACACCATATATTTT
TRBD1	TRBV5-8	TRBJ2-5	NA	CASSPGTGQVQETQYF	TGTGCCAGCAGCCCCGGGACAGGCCAAGTCCAAGAGACCCAGTACTTC
NA	TRBV11-2	TRBJ1-1	NA	CASSLDGQLNTEAFF	TGTGCCAGCAGCTTAGACGGCCAGCTGAACACTGAAGCTTTCTTT
NA	TRBV30	TRBJ2-5	NA	CAWSHFPSSRGTSVLETQYF	TGTGCCTGGAGTCACTTCCCTTCCTCCCGGGGGACCTCGGTTTTGGAGACCCAGTACTTC
NA	TRBV2	TRBJ2-7	once	CATVLGRTVTYEQYF	TGTGCCACCGTCTTGGGTAGGACGGTTACGTACGAGCAGTACTTC
NA	TRBV29-1	TRBJ2-7	NA	CSVESSYEQYF	TGCAGCGTTGAATCTTCCTACGAGCAGTACTTC
NA	TRBV10-3	TRBJ2-3	NA	CAITGDTDTQYF	TGTGCCATCACGGGGGACACAGATACGCAGTATTTT
TRBD2	TRBV6-5	TRBJ2-5	NA	CASSYAGTSKETQYF	TGTGCCAGCAGTTACGCCGGGACTAGTAAAGAGACCCAGTACTTC
TRBD1	TRBV7-2	TRBJ2-3	NA	CASSSDRGTDTQYF	TGTGCCAGCAGCTCGGACAGGGGGACAGATACGCAGTATTTT
NA	TRBV5-6	TRBJ1-4	NA	CASSLVSGIGANEKLFF	TGTGCCAGCAGCTTGGTTTCAGGGATCGGGGCTAATGAAAAACTGTTTTTT
NA	TRBV5-6	TRBJ1-3	NA	CASSIPRGYSGNTIYF	TGTGCCAGCAGCATTCCCAGGGGTTACTCTGGAAACACCATATATTTT
NA	TRBV19	TRBJ1-5	NA	CASSPQGNGNQPQHF	TGTGCCAGTAGTCCCCAGGGGAACGGAAATCAGCCCCAGCATTTT
TRBD1	TRBV28	TRBJ1-5	NA	CASRQGDSNQPQHF	TGTGCCAGTAGACAGGGGGATAGCAATCAGCCCCAGCATTTT
NA	TRBV12-5	TRBJ2-5	once	CASGLGGLRQETQYF	TGTGCTAGTGGTTTGGGGGGCCTTCGTCAAGAGACCCAGTACTTC
NA	TRBV18	TRBJ1-1	NA	CASSPMGNTEAFF	TGTGCCAGCTCACCAATGGGGAACACTGAAGCTTTCTTT